Presented here are 2 T cell receptor beta chains from one specimen sequenced in a study of graft-versus-host responses after intestinal transplantation. TCRdb's copy holds only in-frame clones and misses some; the assay was immunoSEQ multiplex PCR. The sample lists more than 65,000 clones; 90% were seen once. These receptors lack a known antigen. This material consisted of unstimulated CD8+ T cells sorted from spleen or lymph node cells, taken before intestinal transplant. Receptors were obtained from a human donor who received an intestinal transplant.

The V call is TRBV19, the J call TRBJ1-1, with 9 nucleotides matching TRBD1. The V segment lost 1 base and the J segment 5 bases; nucleotides outside the gene matches: 11. CDR1 and CDR2 from the germline V gene are LNHDA and SQIVND (reference sequence). The CDR3 is 17 amino acids. CDR3 DNA sequence: TGTGCCAGTAGTATAGCATTACAGGGGGCTGGGGGGACTGAAGCTTTCTTT. It yields the protein CASSIALQGAGGTEAFF.

The rearrangement links TRBV13 to TRBJ2-7; 7 bases align to TRBD1. There are 17 residues in the CDR3. Germline values: CDR1 PRHDT, CDR2 FYEKMQ (reference sequence). The V and J ends lost 3 bases and 4 bases, in that order; junction bases with no gene match: 15. CDR3 nucleotides: TGTGCCAGCAGCTTCGGTTCAGGACAGGACCTAAAATACGAGCAGTACTTC. Translating it yields CASSFGSGQDLKYEQYF.